The 28 T cell receptor beta chains presented below share a single source sample, sequenced in a study of cytomegalovirus exposure and HLA in healthy donors. Clones were read by immunoSEQ multiplex PCR, and TCRdb kept only the in-frame ones, dropping some. The table lists roughly 130,000 clones, around nine tenths of them singletons. Sequencing was carried out using PBMCs. Source of these receptors: a man younger than 40 in good health and CMV-seronegative.

This clone appeared a single time. The same CDR3 is also encoded by other DNA sequences in this sample. The gene calls are TRBV9 and TRBJ2-2; possibly TRBD2 for D (6 bases). The V gene lost 3 bases and the J gene lost 4 bases, with 7 bases spanning the gap. This CDR3 contains 13 residues. The germline V gene has CDR1 SGDLS and CDR2 YYNGEE. CDR3 loop: CASSGRGTGELFF. Written as DNA, the CDR3 is TGTGCCAGCAGCGGGCGGGGCACCGGGGAGCTGTTTTTT.

The chain recombines TRBV25-1 with TRBJ2-3; 10 positions match TRBD2. V gave up 4 bases and J gave up 5 bases; unmatched junction bases: 15. The CDR3 loop spans 18 amino acids. CDR1 MGHDK and CDR2 SYGVNS come from the germline V gene. The CDR3 region is CASSGSSGLAGDGDTQYF. The CDR3 nucleotides read TGTGCCAGCAGTGGATCGTCGGGGCTAGCGGGGGATGGAGATACGCAGTATTTT.

The J gene is TRBJ1-2, the V gene TRBV18, with 7 bases matching TRBD1. The CDR3 runs to 15 residues. V lost 4 bases to trimming and J lost 8 bases; unmatched junction nucleotides: 13. The germline gives CDR1 KGHSH, CDR2 LQKENI. The CDR3 DNA sequence: TGTGCCAGCTCACGACAGGGACAGCCCGAGGGGGGCTACACCTTC. Residues: CASSRQGQPEGGYTF.

The rearrangement uses TRBV27 and TRBJ1-3; D is undetermined. This CDR3 contains 17 residues. V shed 0 bases and J shed 0 bases, with 12 bases lying between them. Germline CDR1 and CDR2: MNHEY and SMNVEV (reference sequence). CDR3 loop: CASSLSGVADSGNTIYF. Here the CDR3 DNA reads TGTGCCAGCAGTTTATCCGGGGTAGCAGACTCTGGAAACACCATATATTTT.

The genes are TRBV19 and TRBJ1-1; D remains unclear. Germline loops: CDR1 LNHDA, CDR2 SQIVND (reference sequence). V shed 7 bases and J shed 4 bases, with 16 bases lying between them. The CDR3 is 14 amino acids. This CDR3 reads CASIPGRSGTEAFF. CDR3 bases: TGTGCCAGTATCCCGGGGAGGTCGGGCACTGAAGCTTTCTTT. The variable domain in full, with the rest retrieved from reference TRBV19 and TRBJ1-1, is DGGITQSPKYLFRKEGQNVTLSCEQNLNHDAMYWYRQDPGQGLRLIYYSQIVNDFQKGDIAEGYSVSREKKESFPLTVTSAQKNPTAFYLCASIPGRSGTEAFFGQGTRLTVV.

The chain employs TRBV7-2 and TRBJ2-1; a possible D gene is TRBD1 (5 bases). This CDR3 has 15 amino acids. Trimming pared 4 bases from V and 1 base from J, leaving 11 bases between. Germline-derived CDR1 and CDR2 are SGHTA and FQGNSA. The CDR3 nucleotides read TGTGCCAGCAGCTCCAGGGTCCCATCCTACAATGAGCAGTTCTTC. Translated: CASSSRVPSYNEQFF.

The chain recombines TRBV5-4 with TRBJ1-4; D unclear. The germline CDR1 and CDR2 sequences are SGHNT and YYREEE (reference sequence). V was trimmed by 4 bases and J by 5 bases, leaving 6 bases between them. The length of the CDR3 is 12 residues. The CDR3 protein is CASSTENEKLFF. The CDR3, as DNA: TGTGCCAGCAGCACAGAGAATGAAAAACTGTTTTTT. The entire variable domain, with the rest obtained from reference TRBV5-4 and TRBJ1-4, is as follows: ETGVTQSPTHLIKTRGQQVTLRCSSQSGHNTVSWYQQALGQGPQFIFQYYREEENGRGNFPPRFSGLQFPNYSSELNVNALELDDSALYLCASSTENEKLFFGSGTQLSVL.

The CDR3 loop is CASSLGGTGDGAFF. CDR3 DNA: TGTGCCAGCAGCTTGGGGGGGACTGGGGACGGAGCTTTCTTT. The rearrangement links TRBV5-4 to TRBJ1-1, with a possible D match to TRBD1 (5 bases). This CDR3 region has 14 residues. CDR1 SGHNT and CDR2 YYREEE come from the germline V gene (reference sequence). Trimming left V 0 bases short and J 10 bases short, with 16 bases between.

V is TRBV9 and J is TRBJ1-4, with D perhaps matching TRBD1 (6 bases). The V end lost 4 bases, the J end lost 7 bases, and 17 bases lay between the germline ends. The CDR3 has 15 amino acids. CDR1 and CDR2 (germline): SGDLS, YYNGEE. The CDR3 DNA sequence: TGTGCCAGCAGCTCAAGACAGGCAAATTTTGAAAAACTGTTTTTT. Its translation is CASSSRQANFEKLFF.

The chain carries TRBV27 and TRBJ1-5, with 9 bases that match TRBD1. Germline lookup yields CDR1 MNHEY and CDR2 SMNVEV (reference sequence). The V and J ends lost 7 bases and 7 bases, in that order; junction bases with no gene match: 11. The CDR3 totals 15 residues. The CDR3: CASTLDRGGMQPQHF. The CDR3 DNA sequence: TGTGCCAGCACCCTGGACAGGGGAGGGATGCAGCCCCAGCATTTT.

This clone has just one count. The V gene is TRBV19, the J gene TRBJ1-5; 8 positions match TRBD1. J lost 7 bases, V lost 3 bases, and 11 bases had no gene match. This CDR3 contains 16 residues. CDR1 is LNHDA, CDR2 SQIVND, per germline (reference sequence). The CDR3 is CASSISYRTGNQPQHF. CDR3 sequence (DNA): TGTGCCAGTAGTATTAGTTATCGGACAGGGAACCAGCCCCAGCATTTT.

This clone was detected only once. The chain combines TRBV7-2 with TRBJ2-1; tentatively, D is TRBD1 (7 bases). V lost 4 bases, J lost 3 bases, and 19 bases lay in between. The germline gives CDR1 SGHTA, CDR2 FQGNSA. The CDR3 spans 17 residues. For the CDR3, the DNA is TGTGCCAGCAGCTCCCTCGGGAGAGGGGGCTTCTACAATGAGCAGTTCTTC. As protein: CASSSLGRGGFYNEQFF.

V usage is TRBV7-3 and J usage is TRBJ1-2; no reliable D call. With 1 base removed from V and 4 bases from J, the gap between germline ends came to 10 bases. The CDR3 runs to 14 residues. The germline V gene encodes CDR1 SGHTA and CDR2 FQGTGA. CDR3 sequence reads: CASSLNSEGYGYTF. The CDR3 DNA reads TGTGCCAGCAGCTTAAACTCGGAGGGCTATGGCTACACCTTC. Looking up the rest from reference TRBV7-3 and TRBJ1-2 gives the full variable domain: GAGVSQTPSNKVTEKGKYVELRCDPISGHTALYWYRQSLGQGPEFLIYFQGTGAADDSGLPNDRFFAVRPEGSVSTLKIQRTERGDSAVYLCASSLNSEGYGYTFGSGTRLTVV.

The chain uses TRBV5-6 and TRBJ2-3; D is undetermined. The ends were cut back, 4 bases at V and 2 bases at J, with 5 bases in the middle. The CDR3 contains 12 residues. Germline CDR1 SGHDT, CDR2 YYEEEE. The CDR3 sequence: CASSPNTDTQYF. CDR3 nucleotides: TGTGCCAGCAGCCCCAACACAGATACGCAGTATTTT.

The chain combines TRBV4-1 with TRBJ2-3, with 11 nucleotides matching TRBD2. The CDR3 consists of 17 residues. Germline V lookup: CDR1 MGHRA, CDR2 YSYEKL. Germline trimming cut 0 bases from V and 1 base from J; bases unmatched to any gene: 3. CDR3 region: CASSQEVLAGGTDTQYF. As DNA, the CDR3 is TGCGCCAGCAGCCAAGAGGTACTAGCGGGAGGCACAGATACGCAGTATTTT.

This chain connects TRBV7-9 to TRBJ2-7, with 10 positions matching TRBD1. The CDR3 contains 13 residues. J gave up 4 bases and V 8 bases, and 5 bases lay outside the gene matches. The germline CDR1 and CDR2 sequences are SEHNR and FQNEAQ (reference sequence). The CDR3 loop reads CASARDRGYEQYF. The DNA of the CDR3 is TGTGCCAGCGCCAGGGACAGGGGTTACGAGCAGTACTTC.

This chain connects TRBV7-6 to TRBJ2-2; weak D call: TRBD1 (6 bases). The CDR3 covers 14 residues. Trimming stripped 3 bases from V and 8 bases from J, with 13 bases between. The germline CDR1 and CDR2 sequences are SGHVS and FNYEAQ. CDR3 region: CASSFGQPRGELFF. CDR3 DNA: TGTGCCAGCAGCTTTGGACAGCCAAGAGGGGAGCTGTTTTTT.

This chain links TRBV28 with TRBJ1-5; D is perhaps TRBD1 (6 bases). V lost 2 bases and J lost 3, with 17 bases in between. Germline loops: CDR1 MDHEN, CDR2 SYDVKM. The CDR3 has 17 amino acids. The CDR3 loop reads CASSLPFVTGTNQPQHF. Written as DNA, the CDR3 is TGTGCCAGCAGTTTACCCTTTGTTACAGGGACCAATCAGCCCCAGCATTTT.

In nucleotides, the CDR3 is TGTGCCAGCAGTTCCGGCGGAAAACTGTTTTTT. As protein: CASSSGGKLFF. The gene calls are TRBV6-6 and TRBJ1-4; D uncertain. The CDR3 extends over 11 amino acids. V was pared by 4 bases and J by 10 bases, with 7 bases between. Germline V lookup: CDR1 MNHNY, CDR2 SVGAGI (reference sequence).

This clone was seen a few times. The V and J genes are TRBV7-2 and TRBJ2-7; 7 positions match TRBD1. V lost 4 bases to trimming and J lost 4 bases; unmatched junction nucleotides: 4. This CDR3 contains 13 residues. CDR1 is SGHTA and CDR2 is FQGNSA in the germline V gene. The CDR3 protein is CASSYDREYEQYF. The CDR3 DNA follows: TGTGCCAGCAGCTACGACAGGGAGTACGAGCAGTACTTC.

V is TRBV7-8 and J is TRBJ2-3; tentatively, D is TRBD2 (6 bases). The CDR3 runs 16 residues. Germline V CDR1 and CDR2: SGHVS, FQNEAQ. Trimming removed 5 bases from V and 1 base from J, with 16 bases in between. CDR3 in DNA: TGTGCCAGCAGCATACCCCTGGGCGGGGGCACAGATACGCAGTATTTT. Its translation is CASSIPLGGGTDTQYF. Full variable domain (missing parts from reference TRBV7-8 and TRBJ2-3): GAGVSQSPRYKVAKRGQDVALRCDPISGHVSLFWYQQALGQGPEFLTYFQNEAQLDKSGLPSDRFFAERPEGSVSTLKIQRTQQEDSAVYLCASSIPLGGGTDTQYFGPGTRLTVL.

This clone has a single count. The genes are TRBV15 and TRBJ2-2; D is unclear. The ends were cut back, 3 bases at V and 5 bases at J, with 4 bases in the middle. The CDR3 consists of 12 residues. The germline V gene has CDR1 LNHNV and CDR2 YYDKDF (reference sequence). Written as DNA, the CDR3 is TGTGCCACCAGCAGTCCTACCGGGGAGCTGTTTTTT. It specifies CATSSPTGELFF.

The CDR3 DNA follows: TGTGCCAGCAGTTACAGGGGGCGCCCCCTTAATACCTATGGCTACACCTTC. This sequence encodes CASSYRGRPLNTYGYTF. The rearrangement links TRBV28 to TRBJ1-2; 9 bases line up with TRBD1. V dropped 4 bases and J dropped 4; count of bases not matched to a gene: 13. Germline V gene lookup returns CDR1 MDHEN and CDR2 SYDVKM. The CDR3 has 17 residues.

This sequence joins TRBV5-4 and TRBJ2-3, with 12 bases matching TRBD2. The CDR3 contains 16 residues. Germline trimming cut 2 bases from V and 6 bases from J; bases unmatched to any gene: 7. The germline V gene has CDR1 SGHNT and CDR2 YYREEE (reference sequence). The CDR3 DNA follows: TGTGCCAGCAGCTTTCTAGCGGGGGGGCCCCCGGATACGCAGTATTTT. As protein: CASSFLAGGPPDTQYF.

V and J are TRBV6-5 and TRBJ2-7, with TRBD1 matching 8 bases. Germline lookup yields CDR1 MNHEY and CDR2 SVGAGI. The length of the CDR3 is 14 residues. After removal of 6 bases from V and 4 bases from J, the junction contained 8 bases not matched to a gene. This CDR3 is CASRPRGQTYEQYF. In nucleotides, the CDR3 is TGTGCCAGCAGACCCAGGGGGCAGACTTACGAGCAGTACTTC.

The CDR3 nucleotides read TGTGCCAGCAGCTTATCCTACTCTGGGGCCAACGTCCTGACTTTC. It encodes CASSLSYSGANVLTF. The chain combines TRBV7-9 with TRBJ2-6; no clear D gene. V lost 2 bases and J 0 bases, leaving 5 bases between the germline ends. This CDR3 comprises 15 residues. Germline V gene lookup returns CDR1 SEHNR and CDR2 FQNEAQ (reference sequence).

This clone appeared once. The rearrangement uses TRBV7-9 and TRBJ2-7; tentatively, D is TRBD2 (5 bases). The CDR3 is 13 amino acids. V lost 4 bases and J 1 base, leaving 8 bases between the germline ends. Germline CDR1 SEHNR, CDR2 FQNEAQ (reference sequence). CDR3 sequence (DNA): TGTGCCAGCAGCTACGAGGGTTCCTACGAGCAGTACTTC. Encoded protein: CASSYEGSYEQYF.

The J gene is TRBJ1-5, the V gene TRBV27; D is perhaps TRBD1 (5 bases). Germline V CDR1 and CDR2: MNHEY, SMNVEV (reference sequence). V was pared by 0 bases and J by 7 bases, with 16 bases between. The CDR3 runs to 16 residues. The CDR3 DNA is TGTGCCAGCAGTTTATCGAGGTCGGGGGTGGGACAGCCCCAGCATTTT. It encodes CASSLSRSGVGQPQHF.